These 19 T cell receptor beta chains originate from one sample sequenced in a study of cytomegalovirus exposure and HLA in healthy donors (dated by TCRdb to the late 2010s). Library generation was performed with the immunoSEQ multiplex PCR assay. A mixture of 60 forward primers for TCR Vbeta segments and 13 reverse primers for TCR Jbeta segments was used in the multiplex PCR. Imported from immuneACCESS, the table was reduced by TCRdb to in-frame sequences with V and J called. These copies leave out some clones; in studies compared against another copy, an unresolved V gene accounts for under half, and the cause of the remainder is not known. This sample lists roughly 70,000 clones; 82% were detected once. Jointly, the top ten make up 1.9% of the sample. The sample was PBMCs. The receptors come from a man aged 18 to 29 in good health and CMV-seronegative.

This chain links TRBV18 with TRBJ1-1; 7 nucleotides agree with TRBD1. This CDR3 is built from 14 residues. With 0 bases clipped from V and 4 bases from J, the junction kept 2 bases outside the gene matches. Germline CDR1 and CDR2: KGHSH and LQKENI. CDR3 in amino acids: CASSPPAGGTEAFF. CDR3 bases: TGTGCCAGCTCACCACCGGCAGGGGGCACTGAAGCTTTCTTT.

This chain links TRBV13 with TRBJ2-1; 11 bases are a match to TRBD2. Germline CDR1 is PRHDT and CDR2 is FYEKMQ (reference sequence). There are 16 residues in the CDR3. The V segment lost 5 bases and the J segment 3 bases; nucleotides outside the gene matches: 6. The CDR3 bases are TGTGCCAGCAGCACAGAGGGGACTAGCGGCTACAATGAGCAGTTCTTC. It translates to CASSTEGTSGYNEQFF.

The V call is TRBV30, the J call TRBJ2-5; 8 positions agree with TRBD1. CDR1 GTSNPN and CDR2 SVGIG come from the germline V gene (reference sequence). J was trimmed by 5 bases and V by 2 bases; bases with no gene match: 7. This CDR3 spans 14 amino acids. In DNA form, the CDR3 reads TGTGCCTGGAGTCAGACAGGGGCCGGGGAGACCCAGTACTTC. This sequence encodes CAWSQTGAGETQYF.

This clone has a handful of counts. The V gene is TRBV25-1, the J gene TRBJ1-2, with TRBD1 matching over 8 bases. CDR3 length: 15 amino acids. The V gene end was trimmed by 5 bases and the J gene end by 3 bases; junction bases not matched to a gene: 8. Germline CDR1 is MGHDK and CDR2 is SYGVNS. The CDR3 nucleotides are TGTGCCAGCAGTAGGGGGGACAGGCCAGACTATGGCTACACCTTC. This translates into CASSRGDRPDYGYTF.

The chain has TRBV18 and TRBJ2-3; tentative D call: TRBD2 (6 bases). Germline CDR1 reads KGHSH; CDR2 reads LQKENI. The CDR3 runs 17 residues. The ends were cut back, 3 bases at V and 3 bases at J, with 19 bases in the middle. The CDR3 reads CASSPVAGGMGTDTQYF. CDR3 sequence (DNA): TGTGCCAGCTCACCGGTAGCCGGGGGAATGGGGACAGATACGCAGTATTTT.

This chain joins TRBV7-6 and TRBJ2-7; 8 bases map to TRBD2. V lost 5 bases to trimming and J lost 0 bases; unmatched junction nucleotides: 9. The CDR3 extends over 16 amino acids. Germline lookup yields CDR1 SGHVS and CDR2 FNYEAQ. For the CDR3, the DNA is TGTGCCAGCAGCAAGGAGTCTCGGGGGGGCTCCTACGAGCAGTACTTC. Translating gives CASSKESRGGSYEQYF.

The chain employs TRBV5-6 and TRBJ2-2; 9 bases fit TRBD1. The J segment lost 7 bases and the V segment lost 7 bases, leaving 8 bases of the junction unmatched. The length of the CDR3 is 14 residues. Germline V gene data show CDR1 as SGHDT and CDR2 as YYEEEE. CDR3 sequence: CASPYRGRDGELFF. CDR3 nucleotides: TGTGCCAGCCCTTACAGGGGGCGGGACGGGGAGCTGTTTTTT. Full variable domain (remainder filled in from reference TRBV5-6 and TRBJ2-2): DAGVTQSPTHLIKTRGQQVTLRCSPKSGHDTVSWYQQALGQGPQFIFQYYEEEERQRGNFPDRFSGHQFPNYSSELNVNALLLGDSALYLCASPYRGRDGELFFGEGSRLTVL.

The V gene is TRBV10-3, the J gene TRBJ1-5, with D uncertain. V gave up 2 bases and J gave up 7 bases, with 9 bases separating them. In germline, CDR1 is ENHRY, CDR2 SYGVKD. This CDR3 region has 13 residues. The CDR3 DNA reads as TGTGCCATCAGTGAGGTGGGCAGCCAGCCCCAGCATTTT. This gives the protein CAISEVGSQPQHF.

The chain carries TRBV9 and TRBJ1-1; D may be TRBD1 (6 bases). From germline, CDR1 is SGDLS and CDR2 YYNGEE. Trimming stripped 4 bases from V and 7 bases from J, with 14 bases between. The CDR3 runs to 13 residues. Here the CDR3 reads CASSKRDTSEAFF. The DNA of the CDR3 is TGTGCCAGCAGCAAACGGGACACCAGTGAAGCTTTCTTT.

This chain links TRBV11-1 with TRBJ2-7, with 11 bases identical to TRBD1. Germline V CDR1 and CDR2: SGHAT, FQDESV (reference sequence). CDR3 size: 15 residues. Losses at the gene ends were 5 bases for V and 2 bases for J; bases not matched to a gene: 5. CDR3 protein: CASSTGQGVTYEQYF. DNA of the CDR3: TGTGCCAGCAGCACGGGACAGGGGGTAACCTACGAGCAGTACTTC.

This chain connects TRBV19 to TRBJ2-7, with 9 bases fitting TRBD1. Germline CDR1 and CDR2: LNHDA and SQIVND (reference sequence). The CDR3 spans 14 residues. The junction had 5 bases not matched to a gene; V was cut back by 4 bases and J by 4 bases. The CDR3, as DNA: TGTGCCAGTAGTAGGGACAGGGCTACGTACGAGCAGTACTTC. Its protein product is CASSRDRATYEQYF.

V gene TRBV28 combines with J gene TRBJ1-2, with 7 bases lining up with TRBD1. V gave up 5 bases and J gave up 0 bases; unmatched junction bases: 6. Germline V gene lookup returns CDR1 MDHEN and CDR2 SYDVKM. The CDR3 spans 15 residues. CDR3 DNA sequence: TGTGCCAGCAGTGCCGGGACAGCCTCTAACTATGGCTACACCTTC. It encodes CASSAGTASNYGYTF.

The chain couples TRBV29-1 to TRBJ2-2; tentatively, D is TRBD1 (6 bases). CDR1 and CDR2 (germline): SQVTM, ANQGSEA. The V and J ends lost 7 bases and 0 bases respectively, with 12 bases between them. This CDR3 contains 14 residues. CDR3 in DNA: TGCAGCGCTTGGACAGCGACGAACACCGGGGAGCTGTTTTTT. It yields the protein CSAWTATNTGELFF.

This clone was observed once. This sequence joins TRBV30 and TRBJ2-6; 8 bases are a match to TRBD1. The CDR3 totals 16 residues. V shed 0 bases and J 0 bases; nucleotides not matched to a gene: 1. CDR1 and CDR2 from the germline V gene are GTSNPN and SVGIG (reference sequence). The DNA for the CDR3 is TGTGCCTGGAGTGTAACAGGGGGCTCTGGGGCCAACGTCCTGACTTTC. This codes for CAWSVTGGSGANVLTF.

For the CDR3, the DNA is TGCGCCAGCAGCTTTTCCAGCGGGGGCCTAGACCTCTACTCCTACGAGCAGTACTTC. It yields the protein CASSFSSGGLDLYSYEQYF. V gene TRBV5-1 combines with J gene TRBJ2-7; 8 positions agree with TRBD2. This CDR3 comprises 19 residues. Germline lookup yields CDR1 SGHRS and CDR2 YFSETQ. V trimming: 2 bases; J trimming: 0 bases; junction bases outside the gene matches: 16.

The chain employs TRBV27 and TRBJ1-2; D uncertain. The CDR3 has 14 amino acids. Germline CDR1 MNHEY, CDR2 SMNVEV (reference sequence). With 4 bases removed from V and 7 bases from J, the gap between germline ends came to 16 bases. CDR3 protein: CASSSGGVLGGYTF. The CDR3 coding sequence is TGTGCCAGCAGTTCCGGTGGAGTTTTAGGTGGCTACACCTTC.

This chain uses TRBV7-3 with TRBJ2-1; weak D call: TRBD2 (7 bases). Trimming took off 5 bases at V and 7 bases at J, with 21 bases between the two ends. This CDR3 has 16 residues. Germline lookup yields CDR1 SGHTA and CDR2 FQGTGA. CDR3 sequence reads: CASSLRGGGVDNEQFF. The CDR3 nucleotides read TGTGCCAGCAGCCTTCGAGGGGGAGGGGTCGATAATGAGCAGTTCTTC.

On this clone itself: The identical CDR3 is also encoded by other nucleotide sequences in the sample. This chain connects TRBV12-5 to TRBJ2-1; no clear D. Germline V gene sequence: CDR1 LGHNT, CDR2 FRNRAP. Trimming took 4 bases from V and 2 from J, leaving 3 bases between them. This CDR3 comprises 12 residues. The CDR3 nucleotides read TGTGCTAGTGGTTCCGCCTACAATGAGCAGTTCTTC. This gives the protein CASGSAYNEQFF.

The rearrangement joins TRBV28 to TRBJ2-1, with 13 bases matching TRBD2. V lost 6 bases to trimming and J lost 16 bases; unmatched junction nucleotides: 6. The CDR3 length is 12 residues. Germline V gene data show CDR1 as MDHEN and CDR2 as SYDVKM. In DNA form, the CDR3 reads TGTGCCAGCAGCACCACTAGCGGGAGGGTATTCTTC. Translated, it gives CASSTTSGRVFF.